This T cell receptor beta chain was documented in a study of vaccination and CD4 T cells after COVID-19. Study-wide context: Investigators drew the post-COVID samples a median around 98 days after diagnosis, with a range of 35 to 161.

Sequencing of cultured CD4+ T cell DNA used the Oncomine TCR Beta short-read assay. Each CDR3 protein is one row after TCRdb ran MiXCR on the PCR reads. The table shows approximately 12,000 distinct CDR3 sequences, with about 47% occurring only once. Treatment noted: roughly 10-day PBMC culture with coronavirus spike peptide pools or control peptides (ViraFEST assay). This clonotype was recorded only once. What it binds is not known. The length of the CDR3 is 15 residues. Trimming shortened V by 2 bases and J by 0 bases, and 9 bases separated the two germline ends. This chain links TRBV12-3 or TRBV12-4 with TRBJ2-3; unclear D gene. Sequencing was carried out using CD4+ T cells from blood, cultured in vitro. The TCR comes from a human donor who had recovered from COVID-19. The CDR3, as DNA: TGTGCCAGCAGTTTAATGCGGCGGAGCACAGATACGCAGTATTTT. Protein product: CASSLMRRSTDTQYF.